This T cell receptor beta chain was observed in a study of shared clonotypes between healthy human individuals. Study results and caveats: Donor clonotype sharing was expected to depend on sequencing depth. Against clonotypes common to all four donors, non-shared ones had lower generation probabilities.

Note on this clone: What it recognizes is unknown.

Sorted subsets were amplified in replicate PCRs using 200 ng DNA, about 30,000 T cell genomes. Clones were sequenced by immunoSEQ multiplex PCR, and TCRdb holds only the in-frame ones, with some missing. The sample lists roughly 1 million clones, roughly 80% occurring once. It was into CD45RA+ naive and CD45RA-negative memory subsets that the CD4+ cells were split. Looked up from germline, CDR1 is SGHRS and CDR2 is YFSETQ. The V gene lost 3 bases and the J gene lost 0 bases, with 10 bases spanning the gap. The CDR3 is made up of 14 amino acids. The clonotype comes from a man between 18 and 29 years old in good health. The V gene is TRBV5-1, the J gene TRBJ2-7; perhaps TRBD1 as D (6 bases). Sequenced: memory CD4+ T cells sorted from blood. Subset specified: CD45RA-negative fraction. CDR3 loop: CASSSQGSSYEQYF. The CDR3, as DNA: TGCGCCAGCAGCTCGCAGGGGAGCTCCTACGAGCAGTACTTC. The full variable domain, its missing parts supplied by reference TRBV5-1 and TRBJ2-7, is KAGVTQTPRYLIKTRGQQVTLSCSPISGHRSVSWYQQTPGQGLQFLFEYFSETQRNKGNFPGRFSGRQFSNSRSEMNVSTLELGDSALYLCASSSQGSSYEQYFGPGTRLTVT.